The 25 T cell receptor beta chains below come from one sample, sequenced in a study of T cells after yellow fever vaccination (dated by TCRdb to the late 2010s). Libraries came from 5' RACE. The instrument was an Illumina NovaSeq 6000. TCRdb redid the processing of the public reads, applying fastp at Q25 and MiXCR, and retained in-frame beta chains. Identical CDR3 proteins give one entry, which carries the most common genes and DNA. Counted in this sample were some 250,000 distinct CDR3 sequences; roughly 4% of them appeared once. The ten top clones hold roughly a fifth of the sample. This specimen's treatment or condition label, interpreted: live attenuated yellow fever vaccine strain. Sequencing was performed on PBMCs, taken 15 days after the yellow fever booster vaccination. The receptors come from a man younger than 30 who received the YFV17D yellow fever vaccine.

This clonotype was counted at least ten times. The rearrangement uses TRBV6-6 and TRBJ2-7, with a tentative D call TRBD1 (5 bases). CDR3 length: 12 amino acids. Germline V gives CDR1 MNHNY, CDR2 SVGAGI (reference sequence). The germline V and J ends were trimmed by 4 bases and 6 bases, with 10 bases remaining between them. The chain's CDR3 is CASSSLTGEQYV. CDR3 nucleotides: TGTGCCAGCAGTTCGTTAACAGGCGAGCAGTACGTC.

This clonotype came up many times. In nucleotides, the CDR3 is TGTGCCAGCGCCCGGACAGACCAAGAGACCCAGTACTTC. It translates to CASARTDQETQYF. V usage is TRBV12-3 or TRBV12-4 and J usage is TRBJ2-5, with D possibly being TRBD1 (6 bases). V lost 8 bases, J lost 0 bases, and 10 bases lay in between. This CDR3 comprises 13 residues.

This clonotype has a count of ten or more. This rearrangement joins TRBV2 to TRBJ2-2, with TRBD1 matching 8 bases. CDR3 length: 13 residues. Germline trimming cut 6 bases from V and 4 bases from J; bases unmatched to any gene: 1. The V gene's germline CDR1 is SNHLY and CDR2 FYNNEI. The chain's CDR3 is CASSGQGTGELFF. CDR3 DNA sequence: TGTGCCAGCAGCGGACAGGGCACCGGGGAGCTGTTTTTT.

This clonotype appeared a few times. The gene calls are TRBV28 and TRBJ2-3; 8 nucleotides align to TRBD1. The CDR3 covers 12 residues. CDR1 is MDHEN and CDR2 is SYDVKM in the germline V gene. The V segment lost 8 bases and the J segment 6 bases; nucleotides outside the gene matches: 4. CDR3 region: CASCRGPDTQYF. The DNA for the CDR3 is TGTGCCAGCTGCAGGGGGCCGGATACGCAGTATTTT. The variable domain in full, with the rest retrieved from reference TRBV28 and TRBJ2-3, is DVKVTQSSRYLVKRTGEKVFLECVQDMDHENMFWYRQDPGLGLRLIYFSYDVKMKEKGDIPEGYSVSREKKERFSLILESASTNQTSMYLCASCRGPDTQYFGPGTRLTVL.

This clonotype was observed many times. The rearrangement uses TRBV18 and TRBJ2-2; the D gene is possibly TRBD2 (5 bases). The CDR3 length is 16 residues. CDR1 is KGHSH and CDR2 is LQKENI in the germline V gene. Trimming cost V 4 bases and J 1 base, with 13 bases left between them. The CDR3 is CASSLNGRENTGELFF. The CDR3 coding sequence is TGTGCCAGCTCACTTAACGGACGGGAGAACACCGGGGAGCTGTTTTTT.

This sequence joins TRBV7-9 and TRBJ2-1, with D perhaps matching TRBD1 or TRBD2 (5 bases each). V lost 5 bases, J lost 7 bases, and 21 bases lay in between. The CDR3 has 16 residues. Germline V gene data show CDR1 as SEHNR and CDR2 as FQNEAQ (reference sequence). The CDR3 DNA follows: TGTGCCAGCAGCACCGACCTCGGGACCCACCCAAATGAGCAGTTCTTC. Translation: CASSTDLGTHPNEQFF. Based on the CDR3 plus reference TRBV7-9 and TRBJ2-1, the full variable domain is DTGVSQNPRHKITKRGQNVTFRCDPISEHNRLYWYRQTLGQGPEFLTYFQNEAQLEKSRLLSDRFSAERPKGSFSTLEIQRTEQGDSAMYLCASSTDLGTHPNEQFFGPGTRLTVL.

The table lists this clonotype with many counts. V is TRBV28 and J is TRBJ2-3, with a weak D call TRBD2 (5 bases). V was clipped by 7 bases and J by 3 bases, with 11 bases between them. The CDR3 covers 13 residues. In germline, CDR1 is MDHEN, CDR2 SYDVKM. The CDR3, as DNA: TGTGCCAGCAATCCCGGCGGGACAGATACGCAGTATTTT. Translation: CASNPGGTDTQYF.

This clonotype was picked up a small number of times. The CDR3 DNA follows: TGCGCCAGCAGCTTGGCCGTCGGGGCGGGGGAGCAGTACTTC. It specifies CASSLAVGAGEQYF. The chain combines TRBV5-1 with TRBJ2-7; TRBD2 might be the D (6 bases). CDR1 SGHRS and CDR2 YFSETQ come from the germline V gene. Trimming stripped 0 bases from V and 7 bases from J, with 14 bases between. The CDR3 has 14 residues.

The chain has TRBV5-1 and TRBJ2-5, with 10 bases that match TRBD2. The CDR3 has 16 amino acids. Germline V lookup: CDR1 SGHRS, CDR2 YFSETQ. The trim removed 3 bases at V and 1 base at J, leaving 6 bases unmatched. The CDR3 reads CASSWVLAGVQETQYF. CDR3 bases: TGCGCCAGCAGCTGGGTGCTAGCGGGGGTCCAAGAGACCCAGTACTTC.

This clonotype was found many times. The rearrangement uses TRBV12-3 or TRBV12-4 and TRBJ2-3, with D unresolved. The CDR3 spans 14 residues. Trimming took off 2 bases at V and 4 bases at J, with 10 bases between the two ends. CDR3 bases: TGTGCCAGCAGTTTAAATGAGTGGGCAGATACGCAGTATTTT. Protein sequence: CASSLNEWADTQYF.

There are many counts of this clonotype. This CDR3 is CASTGDMNTEAFF. The CDR3, as DNA: TGCGCCAGCACGGGGGATATGAACACTGAAGCTTTCTTT. The chain uses TRBV5-1 and TRBJ1-1; tentatively, D is TRBD1 (5 bases). The CDR3 has 13 residues. The germline CDR1 and CDR2 sequences are SGHRS and YFSETQ. V dropped 6 bases and J dropped 0 bases, with 9 bases sitting between them.

This clonotype occurred many times. The gene calls are TRBV12-3 or TRBV12-4 and TRBJ2-3; D might be TRBD1 or TRBD2, each matching 5 bases. Trimming stripped 7 bases from V and 3 bases from J, with 17 bases between. CDR3 size: 15 residues. CDR3 amino acids: CASTLGVTSTDTQYF. The CDR3 DNA follows: TGTGCCAGCACCTTGGGGGTAACCAGTACAGATACGCAGTATTTT.

Ten or more counts support this clonotype. The chain is built from TRBV4-3 and TRBJ2-7, with D perhaps TRBD1 (5 bases). Germline values: CDR1 LGHNA, CDR2 YSLEER. This CDR3 region has 14 residues. The V and J ends lost 0 bases and 9 bases respectively, with 15 bases between them. The CDR3 region is CASSQESFGAVQYF. The CDR3 bases are TGCGCCAGCAGCCAAGAGAGTTTTGGGGCAGTGCAGTACTTC.

This clonotype came up many times. The chain is built from TRBV7-9 and TRBJ1-1, with TRBD1 as a possible D gene (5 bases). V was shortened by 7 bases and J by 1 base, with 10 bases between the two germline ends. Germline assignment: CDR1 SEHNR and CDR2 FQNEAQ (reference sequence). CDR3 size: 13 residues. This chain's CDR3 is CASTRGANTEAFF. The CDR3 bases are TGTGCCAGCACAAGAGGGGCGAACACTGAAGCTTTCTTT.

This clonotype appeared many times. This rearrangement joins TRBV2 to TRBJ2-7; unclear D gene. Germline CDR1 is SNHLY and CDR2 is FYNNEI. V was shortened by 1 base and J by 6 bases, with 10 bases between the two germline ends. CDR3 length: 13 amino acids. The CDR3 protein is CASSEVFFPEQYV. In nucleotides, the CDR3 is TGTGCCAGCAGTGAAGTGTTCTTTCCCGAGCAGTACGTC.

This clonotype occurred a few times. The chain has TRBV4-1 and TRBJ2-1, with a weak D call TRBD2 (5 bases). The CDR3 has 17 residues. V dropped 0 bases and J dropped 6 bases, with 18 bases sitting between them. The germline gives CDR1 MGHRA, CDR2 YSYEKL. The CDR3 nucleotides are TGCGCCAGCAGCCAAGATAGATTTGTCGGGGTGGTCAATGAGCAGTTCTTC. Residues: CASSQDRFVGVVNEQFF.

This clonotype has a count of ten or more. The chain employs TRBV10-3 and TRBJ2-3; 7 bases line up with TRBD1. Per the germline V gene, CDR1 is ENHRY and CDR2 is SYGVKD. V gave up 9 bases and J gave up 4 bases; unmatched junction bases: 10. CDR3 length equals 14 residues. CDR3 bases: TGTGCCATGGGTCTAGGGGGCCCTCCAGATACGCAGTATTTT. Encoded protein: CAMGLGGPPDTQYF.

At least ten counts were recorded for this clonotype. The chain carries TRBV11-2 and TRBJ2-1, with D uncertain. The CDR3 has 14 residues. Germline loops: CDR1 SGHAT, CDR2 FQNNGV. The germline V and J ends were trimmed by 1 base and 5 bases, with 9 bases remaining between them. CDR3 protein: CASSLVIDHNEQFF. CDR3 DNA: TGTGCCAGCAGCTTAGTAATCGACCACAATGAGCAGTTCTTC.

This clonotype has at least ten counts. This chain joins TRBV6-2 or TRBV6-3 and TRBJ2-3; the D gene is possibly TRBD2 (6 bases). The length of the CDR3 is 17 residues. The germline V gene encodes CDR1 MNHEY and CDR2 SVGEGT. The V gene lost 7 bases and the J gene lost 5 bases, with 25 bases spanning the gap. CDR3 sequence: CASTRREQGWVGDTQYF. The CDR3 nucleotides read TGTGCCAGCACCCGACGGGAGCAGGGCTGGGTTGGAGATACGCAGTATTTT.

This clonotype was detected many times. The chain carries TRBV6-5 and TRBJ2-3; 11 nucleotides match TRBD2. This CDR3 region has 16 residues. Germline CDR1 reads MNHEY; CDR2 reads SVGAGI. Trimming cost V 5 bases and J 4 bases; bases outside gene matches: 8. CDR3 loop: CASSPPTSGVADTQYF. In DNA, the CDR3 is TGTGCCAGCAGTCCTCCGACTAGCGGGGTTGCAGATACGCAGTATTTT.

In this sample, this clonotype turned up many times. The genes are TRBV18 and TRBJ2-5; 8 bases align to TRBD1. Germline CDR1 and CDR2: KGHSH and LQKENI. The trim removed 2 bases at V and 1 base at J, leaving 3 bases unmatched. This CDR3 comprises 15 residues. The CDR3 loop is CASSPSDRAQETQYF. The CDR3 region has the DNA TGTGCCAGCTCACCATCGGACAGGGCCCAAGAGACCCAGTACTTC. Full variable domain (rest looked up from reference TRBV18 and TRBJ2-5): NAGVMQNPRHLVRRRGQEARLRCSPMKGHSHVYWYRQLPEEGLKFMVYLQKENIIDESGMPKERFSAEFPKEGPSILRIQQVVRGDSAAYFCASSPSDRAQETQYFGPGTRLLVL.

At least ten counts were recorded for this clonotype. The gene calls are TRBV6-6 and TRBJ2-6; 10 positions match TRBD1. The V gene end was trimmed by 5 bases and the J gene end by 3 bases; junction bases not matched to a gene: 7. This CDR3 has 17 residues. CDR1 MNHNY and CDR2 SVGAGI come from the germline V gene (reference sequence). The CDR3 loop reads CASSLGTGVLGANVLTF. In nucleotides, the CDR3 is TGTGCCAGCAGTCTCGGGACAGGGGTTCTTGGGGCCAACGTCCTGACTTTC.

This clonotype was counted many times. V is TRBV12-3 or TRBV12-4 and J is TRBJ2-5; possibly TRBD1 for D (5 bases). The CDR3 is 13 amino acids. Trimming cost V 5 bases and J 2 bases, with 9 bases left between them. Here the CDR3 DNA reads TGTGCCAGCAGTGGACATTTTCAAGAGACCCAGTACTTC. Translating it yields CASSGHFQETQYF.

This clonotype came up many times. The chain carries TRBV7-3 and TRBJ2-3; possible D gene TRBD1, 6 bases. V lost 2 bases, J lost 3 bases, and 9 bases lay in between. CDR1 is SGHTA, CDR2 FQGTGA, per germline. The CDR3 is made up of 14 amino acids. The DNA for the CDR3 is TGTGCCAGCAGCTTAGCCGGACAGACAGATACGCAGTATTTT. It yields the protein CASSLAGQTDTQYF. The full variable domain, in which reference TRBV7-3 and TRBJ2-3 provide the parts outside the CDR3, is GAGVSQTPSNKVTEKGKYVELRCDPISGHTALYWYRQSLGQGPEFLIYFQGTGAADDSGLPNDRFFAVRPEGSVSTLKIQRTERGDSAVYLCASSLAGQTDTQYFGPGTRLTVL.

This clonotype was found many times. The chain carries TRBV7-3 and TRBJ2-3; 12 bases map to TRBD1. Germline V CDR1 and CDR2: SGHTA, FQGTGA. V lost 3 bases, J lost 3 bases, and 4 bases stayed unmatched. This CDR3 has 16 amino acids. CDR3 region: CASSFPGQGATDTQYF. The CDR3, as DNA: TGTGCCAGCAGCTTCCCGGGACAGGGGGCAACAGATACGCAGTATTTT.